This entry concerns a single TCR beta chain. This entry is derived from a study of cytomegalovirus exposure and HLA in healthy donors. PCR employed 60 Vbeta and 13 Jbeta primers. The assay was immunoSEQ multiplex PCR, and TCRdb's table has in-frame clones only and misses some. The sample consists of approximately 100,000 clones, 75% to 80% of them appearing once. Trimming shortened V by 3 bases and J by 4 bases, and 14 bases separated the two germline ends. The CDR3 totals 14 residues. CDR1 SGHRS and CDR2 YFSETQ come from the germline V gene. This sequence joins TRBV5-1 and TRBJ2-7; D is possibly TRBD2 (7 bases). The origin of this receptor is a woman between 40 and 50 years old in good health and CMV-seropositive. Sequencing used PBMCs. The CDR3 reads CASSSGGREYEQYF. DNA for the CDR3: TGCGCCAGCAGCTCGGGGGGCAGGGAGTACGAGCAGTACTTC.